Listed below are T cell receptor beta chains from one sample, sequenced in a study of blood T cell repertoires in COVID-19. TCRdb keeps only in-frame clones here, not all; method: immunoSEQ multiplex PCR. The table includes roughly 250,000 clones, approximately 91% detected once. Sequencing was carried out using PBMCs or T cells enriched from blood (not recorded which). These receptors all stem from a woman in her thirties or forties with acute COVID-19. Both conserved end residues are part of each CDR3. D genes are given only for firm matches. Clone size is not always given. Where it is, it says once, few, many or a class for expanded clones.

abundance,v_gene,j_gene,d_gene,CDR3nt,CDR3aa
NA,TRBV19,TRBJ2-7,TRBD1,TGTGCCAGTAGTAGGGACAGGGCTAGCTCCTACGAGCAGTACTTC,CASSRDRASSYEQYF
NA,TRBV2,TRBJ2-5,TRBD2,TGTGCCAGCAGCGAGACTAGCGGGGTGGGGGAGACCCAGTACTTC,CASSETSGVGETQYF
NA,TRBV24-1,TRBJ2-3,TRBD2,TGTGCCACCAGCCCTAGCGGATCCACAGATACGCAGTATTTT,CATSPSGSTDTQYF
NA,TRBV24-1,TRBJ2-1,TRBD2,TGTGCCACCAGTGAGGACAGCGGGAGTTCCTACAATGAGCAGTTCTTC,CATSEDSGSSYNEQFF
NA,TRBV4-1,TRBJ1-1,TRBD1,TGCGCCAGCAGCCAAGACAGGGGGCAAGGGGGGTCTGAAGCTTTCTTT,CASSQDRGQGGSEAFF
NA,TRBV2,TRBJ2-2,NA,TGTGCCAGCACCATTCAGGATAACACCGGGGAGCTGTTTTTT,CASTIQDNTGELFF
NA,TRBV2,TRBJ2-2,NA,TGTGCCAGCAGCTACGGGGAGCTGTTTTTT,CASSYGELFF
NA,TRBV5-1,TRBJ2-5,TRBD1,TGCGCCAGCAGCACGTCAGGGGGCCTGGAGACCCAGTACTTC,CASSTSGGLETQYF
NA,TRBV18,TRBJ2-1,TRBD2,TGTGCCAGCTCACCACCTCTTAGCGGGAGTTTGTACAATGAGCAGTTCTTC,CASSPPLSGSLYNEQFF
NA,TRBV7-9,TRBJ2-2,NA,TGTGCCAGCAGCTTAATACGGGGGACGTCCGGGGAGCTGTTTTTT,CASSLIRGTSGELFF
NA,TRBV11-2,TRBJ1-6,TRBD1,TGTGCCAGCAGCCCCCCCCCTCGGACAGGGGTAGGCTCACCCCTCCACTTT,CASSPPPRTGVGSPLHF
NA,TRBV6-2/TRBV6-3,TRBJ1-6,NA,TGTGCCAGCAGCTCCATACGACAGAATTCACCCCTCCACTTT,CASSSIRQNSPLHF
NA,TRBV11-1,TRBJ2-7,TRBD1,TGTGCCAGTGGAGGCCCTGGACAGGGAGACGAGCAGTACTTC,CASGGPGQGDEQYF
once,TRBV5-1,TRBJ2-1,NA,TGCGCCAGCAGCTTGGGGGCTAGTGGGGCTTTGCAGCAGTTCTTC,CASSLGASGALQQFF
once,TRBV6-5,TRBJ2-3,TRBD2,TGTGCCACCCGACTAGCGGGACCCCTCACAGATACGCAGTATTTT,CATRLAGPLTDTQYF
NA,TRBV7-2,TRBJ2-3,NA,TGTGCCAGCAGCTTTGGCCCTGAAGATACGCAGTATTTT,CASSFGPEDTQYF
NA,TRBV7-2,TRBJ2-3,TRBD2,TGTGCCAGCAGCTTTGGTAGCGGGAGGCCGGATACGCAGTATTTT,CASSFGSGRPDTQYF
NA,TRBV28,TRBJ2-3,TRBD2,TGTGCCAGCAGCGAACCAGGGCTAGCGGGAGTTAGAGATACGCAGTATTTT,CASSEPGLAGVRDTQYF
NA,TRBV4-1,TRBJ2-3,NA,TGCGCCAGCAGCCAACTGGGGTTAGCGGATACGCAGTATTTT,CASSQLGLADTQYF
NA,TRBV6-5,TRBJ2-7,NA,TGTGCCAGCAGTCTTGGGGCAGTACGTTCAAGCGAGCAGTACTTC,CASSLGAVRSSEQYF
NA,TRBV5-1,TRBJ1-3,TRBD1,TGCGCCAGCAGCGACAGGGGTTCGGGAAACACCATATATTTT,CASSDRGSGNTIYF
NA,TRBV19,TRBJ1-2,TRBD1,TGTGCCACTCGGGACAGGCCCTCCGGGGCCTATGGCTACACCTTC,CATRDRPSGAYGYTF
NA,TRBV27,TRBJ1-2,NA,TGTGCCAGCAGTTTAGGTGTCAGGTCGACGGGCTACACCTTC,CASSLGVRSTGYTF
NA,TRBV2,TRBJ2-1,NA,TGTGCCAGCATGGATAGACAGCCATTATTTGATGAGCAGTTCTTC,CASMDRQPLFDEQFF
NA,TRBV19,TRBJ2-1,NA,TGTGCCAGTAGTGAAAGAGGGGGAGATGGGAATGAGCAGTTCTTC,CASSERGGDGNEQFF
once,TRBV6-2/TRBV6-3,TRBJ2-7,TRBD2,TGTGCCAGCAGTTACTCGACGATTCCTAGCGGGAGCCCCACCTACGAGCAGTACTTC,CASSYSTIPSGSPTYEQYF
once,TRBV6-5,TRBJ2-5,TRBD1,TGTGCCAGCAGTTCAGGGGGCGAGACCCAGTACTTC,CASSSGGETQYF
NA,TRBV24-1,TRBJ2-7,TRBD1,TGTGCCACCAGTGATTTCCGACAGGGGGTCTCCTACGAGCAGTACTTC,CATSDFRQGVSYEQYF
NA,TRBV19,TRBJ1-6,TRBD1,TGTGCCAGTAGTATAGAGGGGACAGGGGCCTTCCACTTT,CASSIEGTGAFHF
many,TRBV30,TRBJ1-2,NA,TGTGCCTGGAGTGTATACAGGGAGAACTATGGCTACACCTTC,CAWSVYRENYGYTF
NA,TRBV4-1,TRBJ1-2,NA,TGCGCCAGCAGTCCACCAGAGGGTAACTATGGCTACACCTTC,CASSPPEGNYGYTF
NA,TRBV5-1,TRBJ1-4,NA,TGCGCCAGCAGCCCCCAGAGCCCCGAGGGAAAACTGTTTTTT,CASSPQSPEGKLFF
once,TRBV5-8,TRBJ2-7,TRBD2,TGTGCCAGCAGCTTGGGGCTAGCGGGAGGCGAGCAGTACTTC,CASSLGLAGGEQYF
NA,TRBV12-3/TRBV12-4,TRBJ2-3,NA,TGTGCCAGCAGGAAATCAGGGACAGATACGCAGTATTTT,CASRKSGTDTQYF
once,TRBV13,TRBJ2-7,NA,TGTGCCAGCAGCTTCGGGGGTCTTTCCTACGAGCAGTACTTC,CASSFGGLSYEQYF
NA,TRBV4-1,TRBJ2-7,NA,TGCGCCAGCAGCCAAGGTCCCGGGAACTCCTACGAGCAGTACTTC,CASSQGPGNSYEQYF
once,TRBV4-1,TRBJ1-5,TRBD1,TGCGCCAGCAGCCAAGATCCGGGGGCGGACAGGGGGCAGCATTTT,CASSQDPGADRGQHF
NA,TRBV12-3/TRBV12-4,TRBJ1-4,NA,TGTGCCAGCAGGACGGACACAATTGAAAAACTGTTTTTT,CASRTDTIEKLFF
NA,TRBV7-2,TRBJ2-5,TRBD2,TGTGCCAGCAGCCACCCGCTAGGTAGCGGGAGAGCCCAGTACTTC,CASSHPLGSGRAQYF
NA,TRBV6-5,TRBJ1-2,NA,TGTGCCAGCAGTTACTCAGGAGGGTCCCCTTATGGCTACACCTTC,CASSYSGGSPYGYTF
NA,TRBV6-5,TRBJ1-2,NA,TGTGCCAGCAGAACAGGTTTGGACTATGGCTACACCTTC,CASRTGLDYGYTF
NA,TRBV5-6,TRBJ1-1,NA,TGTGCCAGCAGCTTGGTCGGCAGGGAGGACACTGAAGCTTTCTTT,CASSLVGREDTEAFF
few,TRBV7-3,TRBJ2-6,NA,TGTGCCAGCAGCTTTAGCGGCTCTGGGGCCAACGTCCTGACTTTC,CASSFSGSGANVLTF
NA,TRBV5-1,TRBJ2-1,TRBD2,TGCGCCAGCAGCTTGATGGGACTAGCTGCTGGGAATGAGCAGTTCTTC,CASSLMGLAAGNEQFF
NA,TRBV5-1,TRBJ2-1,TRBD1,TGCGCCAGCAGCATCAACATCAGGGACAGGGGGAGTGAGCAGTTCTTC,CASSINIRDRGSEQFF
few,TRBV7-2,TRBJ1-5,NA,TGTGCCAGCAGCTCAGGGACATATAGCAATCAGCCCCAGCATTTT,CASSSGTYSNQPQHF
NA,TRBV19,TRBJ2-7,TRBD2,TGTGCCAGTAGTATTCGGACTAGCGGGAGCCACGAGCAGTACTTC,CASSIRTSGSHEQYF
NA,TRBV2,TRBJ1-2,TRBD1,TGTGCCAGCATATCGGACAGGGATCGATACACCTTC,CASISDRDRYTF
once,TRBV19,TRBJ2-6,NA,TGTGCCAGTAGACGACAGGTCTATGGGGCCAACGTCCTGACTTTC,CASRRQVYGANVLTF
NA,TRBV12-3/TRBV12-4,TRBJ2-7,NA,TGTGCCAGCAGTCCCTCCGGGAGCTACGAGCAGTACTTC,CASSPSGSYEQYF
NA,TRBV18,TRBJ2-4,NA,TGTGCCAGCTCACCACCGGGACTAGCCAAAAACATTCAGTACTTC,CASSPPGLAKNIQYF
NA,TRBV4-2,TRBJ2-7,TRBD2,TGTGCCAGCAGCCAAGCTAGCGGGAGTACCGAGCAGTACTTC,CASSQASGSTEQYF